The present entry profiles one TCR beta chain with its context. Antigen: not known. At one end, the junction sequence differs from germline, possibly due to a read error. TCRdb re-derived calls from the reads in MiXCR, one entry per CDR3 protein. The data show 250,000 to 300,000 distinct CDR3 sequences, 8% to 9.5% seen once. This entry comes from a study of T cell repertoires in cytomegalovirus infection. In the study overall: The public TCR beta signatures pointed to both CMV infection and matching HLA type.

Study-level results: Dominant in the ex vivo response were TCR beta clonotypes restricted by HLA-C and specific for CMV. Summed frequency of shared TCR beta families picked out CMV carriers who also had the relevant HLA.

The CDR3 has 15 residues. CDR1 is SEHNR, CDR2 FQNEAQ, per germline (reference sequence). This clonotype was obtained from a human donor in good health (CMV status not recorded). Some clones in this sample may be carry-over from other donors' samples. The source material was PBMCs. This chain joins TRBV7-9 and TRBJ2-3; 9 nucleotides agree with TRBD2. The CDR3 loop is CASSLAGRDTDTQYF. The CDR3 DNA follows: TGTGCCAGCAGCCTAGCGGGGAGGGATACAGATACGCAGTATTTT.